Described below is a single TCR beta chain sequence and its context. Its antigen remains unidentified. J lost 2 bases, V lost 6 bases, and 4 bases had no gene match. Germline CDR1 is SNHLY and CDR2 is FYNNEI. The CDR3 spans 15 residues. 60 Vbeta and 13 Jbeta primers were used in PCR. TCRdb keeps only in-frame clones here, not all; method: immunoSEQ multiplex PCR. The sample holds about 52,000 clones, approximately 77% seen once. The data originate from a study of cytomegalovirus exposure and HLA in healthy donors. General observations from the study: An apparent linkage of common viral pathogens to several of the most significant clusters emerged in a later analysis. Analysis performed later found 16,951 TCR beta sequences associated with HLA alleles at 0.05 false discovery rate.

The receptor's source is a woman in her fifties or sixties in good health and CMV-seronegative. The sample comprised PBMCs. The V gene is TRBV2, the J gene TRBJ1-5; 10 nucleotides match TRBD1. CDR3 coding DNA: TGTGCCAGCAGCTCCGGGACAGGGGGCAATCAGCCCCAGCATTTT. Translated, it gives CASSSGTGGNQPQHF.